What follows describes a single T cell receptor (beta chain). These data originate in a study of blood T cell repertoires in COVID-19. Looking at the study overall: In each case, the material was cDNA or gDNA derived from T cells, B-cell-depleted T cells, or PBMCs.

This CDR3 contains 14 residues. The germline CDR1 and CDR2 sequences are SGHAT and FQNNGV. With 1 base removed from V and 0 bases from J, the gap between germline ends came to 6 bases. Participants had their cohort set by participant-reported clinical history. Per the authors' pipeline: How many nucleated cells were present was estimated from reference gene primer amplification. TCRdb's copy holds only in-frame clones and misses some; the assay was immunoSEQ multiplex PCR. The V and J calls and clone size come from that table; D and trimming were worked out from the DNA. The repertoire holds about 430,000 clones, with 88% as singletons.

This TCR derives from a woman under 40 with acute COVID-19. This chain connects TRBV11-2 to TRBJ1-1; no firm D call. The sequenced material came from PBMCs or T cells enriched from blood (not recorded which). CDR3 nucleotides: TGTGCCAGCAGCTTAGTCGTGTTGAACACTGAAGCTTTCTTT. This codes for CASSLVVLNTEAFF.